This T cell receptor (beta chain) was captured in a study of T cells in women clearing cervical HPV infection. Concerning this clone: Read data end 3 residues before the CDR3 end; the end is taken from the germline J gene.

V shed 0 bases and J 5 bases; nucleotides not matched to a gene: 20. The CDR3 spans 21 residues. Germline CDR1 reads LGHNA; CDR2 reads YNFKEQ. The repertoire was sequenced with immunoSEQ multiplex PCR; TCRdb's copy has only in-frame clones and lacks some. The data show over 45,000 clones, and the top ten clones hold around 1.5%. The sample consisted of blood buffy coat. The sequence was obtained from a woman aged 18 to 69 with a cervical HPV16 infection that either progressed to CIN3+ or cleared (not recorded which). The chain is built from TRBV4-2 and TRBJ2-3, with 10 positions matching TRBD2. CDR3 amino acids: CASSQDPGHHQAGGWVDTQYF. The sequenced CDR3 bases are TGTGCCAGCAGCCAAGATCCGGGCCACCACCAAGCGGGAGGGTGGGTAGATACG.